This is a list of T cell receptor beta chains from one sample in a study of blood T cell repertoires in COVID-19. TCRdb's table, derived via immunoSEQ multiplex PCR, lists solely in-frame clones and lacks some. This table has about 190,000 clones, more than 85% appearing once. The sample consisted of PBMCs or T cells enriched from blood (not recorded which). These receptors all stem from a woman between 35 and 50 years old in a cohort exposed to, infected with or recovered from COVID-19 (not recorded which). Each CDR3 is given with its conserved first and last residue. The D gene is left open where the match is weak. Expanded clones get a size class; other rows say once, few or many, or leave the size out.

CDR3nt: TGTGCCAGCGGGACAGGAGTGACCGGGGAGCTGTTTTTT; CDR3aa: CASGTGVTGELFF; abundance: .; j_gene: TRBJ2-2; v_gene: TRBV2; d_gene: TRBD1
CDR3nt: TGTGCCAGCAGTTACCAGACATCTGGATTTGAAGCTTTCTTT; CDR3aa: CASSYQTSGFEAFF; abundance: .; j_gene: TRBJ1-1; v_gene: TRBV6-2/TRBV6-3; d_gene: .
CDR3nt: TGTGCCAGCAGCTTCGGACAGGGGCGGTACCAAGAGACCCAGTACTTC; CDR3aa: CASSFGQGRYQETQYF; abundance: .; j_gene: TRBJ2-5; v_gene: TRBV7-2; d_gene: TRBD1
CDR3nt: TGCGCCAGCAGCCAAGTGAATAGGGGACAGTACTCCTACGAGCAGTACTTC; CDR3aa: CASSQVNRGQYSYEQYF; abundance: .; j_gene: TRBJ2-7; v_gene: TRBV4-1; d_gene: TRBD1
CDR3nt: TGTGCCAGCAGTGCCCTTTCAGAGGAGGGGGCGGCCTATGGCTACACCTTC; CDR3aa: CASSALSEEGAAYGYTF; abundance: .; j_gene: TRBJ1-2; v_gene: TRBV25-1; d_gene: TRBD1
CDR3nt: TGTGCCAGCAGCTTGAACAGGGAGAGGTCACCCCTCCACTTT; CDR3aa: CASSLNRERSPLHF; abundance: .; j_gene: TRBJ1-6; v_gene: TRBV5-6; d_gene: .
CDR3nt: TGTGCCAGCAGCAAAACTGACCGGGGTTGGAACACTGAAGCTTTCTTT; CDR3aa: CASSKTDRGWNTEAFF; abundance: .; j_gene: TRBJ1-1; v_gene: TRBV9; d_gene: .
CDR3nt: TGTGCCAGCTCCCCCACGGTCAGGGCAAGCAATCAGCCCCAGCATTTT; CDR3aa: CASSPTVRASNQPQHF; abundance: .; j_gene: TRBJ1-5; v_gene: TRBV18; d_gene: .
CDR3nt: TGTGCCACCAGCCACCGGGACAGGGGGCGAGATACGCAGTATTTT; CDR3aa: CATSHRDRGRDTQYF; abundance: .; j_gene: TRBJ2-3; v_gene: TRBV24-1; d_gene: TRBD1
CDR3nt: TGTGCCAGTAGTCATACACAGGGCTACGAGCAGTACTTC; CDR3aa: CASSHTQGYEQYF; abundance: .; j_gene: TRBJ2-7; v_gene: TRBV19; d_gene: .
CDR3nt: TGTGCCAGCAGCCCTGGACAGCGTCTTATGAACACTGAAGCTTTCTTT; CDR3aa: CASSPGQRLMNTEAFF; abundance: .; j_gene: TRBJ1-1; v_gene: TRBV13; d_gene: .
CDR3nt: TGTGCCATCAGTGTAGTCGCCAGGAGGGGCACAGATACGCAGTATTTT; CDR3aa: CAISVVARRGTDTQYF; abundance: .; j_gene: TRBJ2-3; v_gene: TRBV10-3; d_gene: .
CDR3nt: TGTGCCAGCAGCTATGAGGTCGATCTATACAATGAGCAGTTCTTC; CDR3aa: CASSYEVDLYNEQFF; abundance: .; j_gene: TRBJ2-1; v_gene: TRBV11-3; d_gene: .
CDR3nt: TGCAGTGCTAGTCATTCTAGCGGGGGGGAGCAGTTCTTC; CDR3aa: CSASHSSGGEQFF; abundance: .; j_gene: TRBJ2-1; v_gene: TRBV20-1; d_gene: TRBD2
CDR3nt: TGTGCCAGCAGTTCCCGGGGTGTGCGGAAACCCTACGAGCAGTACTTC; CDR3aa: CASSSRGVRKPYEQYF; abundance: few; j_gene: TRBJ2-7; v_gene: TRBV6-2/TRBV6-3; d_gene: .
CDR3nt: TGTGCCAGCAGTGACAGGACAGATAGTTATGGCTACACCTTC; CDR3aa: CASSDRTDSYGYTF; abundance: once; j_gene: TRBJ1-2; v_gene: TRBV6-1; d_gene: .
CDR3nt: TGTGCCAGCAGCGCGCAGACAGGGGTGAGGGAAAAACTGTTTTTT; CDR3aa: CASSAQTGVREKLFF; abundance: .; j_gene: TRBJ1-4; v_gene: TRBV9; d_gene: TRBD1
CDR3nt: TGTGCCAGCAGTTACGCACAGGCCTATGGCTACACCTTC; CDR3aa: CASSYAQAYGYTF; abundance: .; j_gene: TRBJ1-2; v_gene: TRBV6-5; d_gene: .
CDR3nt: TGCGCCAGCAGCCAGGCCGGCGGGTCGTACACTGAAGCTTTCTTT; CDR3aa: CASSQAGGSYTEAFF; abundance: .; j_gene: TRBJ1-1; v_gene: TRBV4-1; d_gene: .
CDR3nt: TGTGCCAGCAGCTCTACTCCCGGGAGGACGGAAAAACTGTTTTTT; CDR3aa: CASSSTPGRTEKLFF; abundance: few; j_gene: TRBJ1-4; v_gene: TRBV13; d_gene: .
CDR3nt: TGTGCCAGCAGCTTAGAAAGGGGTCAGCCCCAGCATTTT; CDR3aa: CASSLERGQPQHF; abundance: .; j_gene: TRBJ1-5; v_gene: TRBV7-2; d_gene: .
CDR3nt: TGTGCCAGCAGCTTGGCGGGGGGCATTAGCAATCAGCCCCAGCATTTT; CDR3aa: CASSLAGGISNQPQHF; abundance: .; j_gene: TRBJ1-5; v_gene: TRBV5-5; d_gene: .
CDR3nt: TGTGCCACCAGCAGGGGGGAGGGCACAGATACGCAGTATTTT; CDR3aa: CATSRGEGTDTQYF; abundance: .; j_gene: TRBJ2-3; v_gene: TRBV15; d_gene: .
CDR3nt: TGTGCCAGCAGTTACTCGGACAGGGGGCTCGCCGGGGAGCTGTTTTTT; CDR3aa: CASSYSDRGLAGELFF; abundance: .; j_gene: TRBJ2-2; v_gene: TRBV6-5; d_gene: TRBD1
CDR3nt: TGTGCCAGCAGCCAATCGGGGGGAATCTATGGCTACACCTTC; CDR3aa: CASSQSGGIYGYTF; abundance: few; j_gene: TRBJ1-2; v_gene: TRBV7-2; d_gene: .
CDR3nt: TGCGCCAGCAGCCCCGACGGACAGATTAATCAGCCCCAGCATTTT; CDR3aa: CASSPDGQINQPQHF; abundance: .; j_gene: TRBJ1-5; v_gene: TRBV5-1; d_gene: .
CDR3nt: TGTGCCAGCAGTTTATTCGGACAGGGCAATCAGCCCCAGCATTTT; CDR3aa: CASSLFGQGNQPQHF; abundance: .; j_gene: TRBJ1-5; v_gene: TRBV28; d_gene: TRBD1
CDR3nt: TGCAGCGTTCGGGGGTTAGCCAAAAACATTCAGTACTTC; CDR3aa: CSVRGLAKNIQYF; abundance: .; j_gene: TRBJ2-4; v_gene: TRBV29-1; d_gene: .
CDR3nt: TGTGCCAGCAGTTCCGCGTATGAGCAGTTCTTC; CDR3aa: CASSSAYEQFF; abundance: .; j_gene: TRBJ2-1; v_gene: TRBV6-5; d_gene: .
CDR3nt: TGTGCCAGCAGCCAGGTCAGGGAAATAGAGAGAGAGACCCAGTACTTC; CDR3aa: CASSQVREIERETQYF; abundance: .; j_gene: TRBJ2-5; v_gene: TRBV3-1/TRBV3-2; d_gene: .
CDR3nt: TGTGCCAGTGCCTCCCCAGGGCTGAACACTGAAGCTTTCTTT; CDR3aa: CASASPGLNTEAFF; abundance: .; j_gene: TRBJ1-1; v_gene: TRBV28; d_gene: .
CDR3nt: TGTGCCAGCAGCCCCCAGCTGGGGGCGAACTATGGCTACACCTTC; CDR3aa: CASSPQLGANYGYTF; abundance: .; j_gene: TRBJ1-2; v_gene: TRBV7-6; d_gene: .
CDR3nt: TGTGCCAGCAGTTTAGGGCAGGGGAAGAACACTGAAGCTTTCTTT; CDR3aa: CASSLGQGKNTEAFF; abundance: .; j_gene: TRBJ1-1; v_gene: TRBV28; d_gene: .
CDR3nt: TGCGCCAGCAGAGGGGCGGGGGGACAAGAGACCCAGTACTTC; CDR3aa: CASRGAGGQETQYF; abundance: .; j_gene: TRBJ2-5; v_gene: TRBV5-1; d_gene: TRBD2
CDR3nt: TGTGCCAGCAGCCCAGAGGGACAGGGGAACACCATATATTTT; CDR3aa: CASSPEGQGNTIYF; abundance: .; j_gene: TRBJ1-3; v_gene: TRBV7-9; d_gene: TRBD1
CDR3nt: TGTGCCAGCAGCCCTGGGACAGGGAGCACAGATACGCAGTATTTT; CDR3aa: CASSPGTGSTDTQYF; abundance: .; j_gene: TRBJ2-3; v_gene: TRBV11-3; d_gene: TRBD1
CDR3nt: TGTGCCAGCAGTTCGGGATTAGTAGTGGAAGGAAACACCATATATTTT; CDR3aa: CASSSGLVVEGNTIYF; abundance: .; j_gene: TRBJ1-3; v_gene: TRBV7-6; d_gene: .
CDR3nt: TGCGCCAGCAGCGCCCGGAGAGCCGAGGAGCTGTTTTTT; CDR3aa: CASSARRAEELFF; abundance: few; j_gene: TRBJ2-2; v_gene: TRBV5-1; d_gene: .
CDR3nt: TGCAGCGTGGGAGCCGGGACAGGGTACGACTATGGCTACACCTTC; CDR3aa: CSVGAGTGYDYGYTF; abundance: .; j_gene: TRBJ1-2; v_gene: TRBV29-1; d_gene: TRBD1
CDR3nt: TGCGCCAGCAGCCAACACAGGGGAGGCACTGAAGCTTTCTTT; CDR3aa: CASSQHRGGTEAFF; abundance: .; j_gene: TRBJ1-1; v_gene: TRBV4-3; d_gene: TRBD1
CDR3nt: TGTGCCAGCAGCCAAGTCCTAGCATCCACCGGGGAGCTGTTTTTT; CDR3aa: CASSQVLASTGELFF; abundance: .; j_gene: TRBJ2-2; v_gene: TRBV3-1/TRBV3-2; d_gene: .
CDR3nt: TGTGCCATCAGTGATCAGGGGGACGAGCAGTACTTC; CDR3aa: CAISDQGDEQYF; abundance: .; j_gene: TRBJ2-7; v_gene: TRBV10-3; d_gene: TRBD1
CDR3nt: TGCGCCAGCAGCTTGGCCTGGGGACAGGGTAGCCATGGCTACACCTTC; CDR3aa: CASSLAWGQGSHGYTF; abundance: .; j_gene: TRBJ1-2; v_gene: TRBV5-1; d_gene: TRBD1
CDR3nt: TGTGCCAGTAGTAAGGCTAGCGGGAGGGCCGTTTCCTACGAGCAGTACTTC; CDR3aa: CASSKASGRAVSYEQYF; abundance: .; j_gene: TRBJ2-7; v_gene: TRBV19; d_gene: TRBD2
CDR3nt: TGTGCCAGCAGTTTCGTACAGGGATACGAGCAGTACTTC; CDR3aa: CASSFVQGYEQYF; abundance: .; j_gene: TRBJ2-7; v_gene: TRBV27; d_gene: .
CDR3nt: TGTGCCAGCAGCTTACTGGTGGGGGACTTTCACCTTGAGCAGTTCTTC; CDR3aa: CASSLLVGDFHLEQFF; abundance: once; j_gene: TRBJ2-1; v_gene: TRBV11-2; d_gene: .
CDR3nt: TGTGCCAGCAGCTTAGGCAGGAGCGGATTGAATAGCAATCAGCCCCAGCATTTT; CDR3aa: CASSLGRSGLNSNQPQHF; abundance: .; j_gene: TRBJ1-5; v_gene: TRBV7-9; d_gene: .
CDR3nt: TGCGCCAGCAGACTCACGACAGCTACTAGCACAGATACGCAGTATTTT; CDR3aa: CASRLTTATSTDTQYF; abundance: .; j_gene: TRBJ2-3; v_gene: TRBV5-1; d_gene: .
CDR3nt: TGTGCCAGCAGCTTAGGAGGGACTAGCAGGGTTAGTGAGCAGTTCTTC; CDR3aa: CASSLGGTSRVSEQFF; abundance: few; j_gene: TRBJ2-1; v_gene: TRBV13; d_gene: TRBD2
CDR3nt: TGTGCCATCAGGACCCTGACAGGGCTAAATTCACCCCTCCACTTT; CDR3aa: CAIRTLTGLNSPLHF; abundance: .; j_gene: TRBJ1-6; v_gene: TRBV10-3; d_gene: TRBD1
CDR3nt: TGCAGCGTTGAAGGGGGGGGTACTAGGTTTGAGCAGTACTTC; CDR3aa: CSVEGGGTRFEQYF; abundance: once; j_gene: TRBJ2-7; v_gene: TRBV29-1; d_gene: TRBD2
CDR3nt: TGTGCCAGCAGTTTATCGCGGGGAACTGAAGTTTTCTTT; CDR3aa: CASSLSRGTEVFF; abundance: once; j_gene: TRBJ1-1; v_gene: TRBV27; d_gene: .
CDR3nt: TGTGCCACCAGTGATAAAAGGACAGGGTACGAATACACCGGGGAGCTGTTTTTT; CDR3aa: CATSDKRTGYEYTGELFF; abundance: .; j_gene: TRBJ2-2; v_gene: TRBV24-1; d_gene: TRBD1
CDR3nt: TGCAGCGTTGAAGACAGGGGAAATAAGCAGTACTTC; CDR3aa: CSVEDRGNKQYF; abundance: .; j_gene: TRBJ2-7; v_gene: TRBV29-1; d_gene: .
CDR3nt: TGTGCCACCGCCGGGGGGGGCCCTACCTACGAGCAGTACTTC; CDR3aa: CATAGGGPTYEQYF; abundance: .; j_gene: TRBJ2-7; v_gene: TRBV6-6; d_gene: TRBD2
CDR3nt: TGTGCCACCAGTGCTCGGACGTTGAGGGATCAGCCCCAGCATTTT; CDR3aa: CATSARTLRDQPQHF; abundance: .; j_gene: TRBJ1-5; v_gene: TRBV15; d_gene: .
CDR3nt: TGTGCCAGCAGCCAGGTCGCCGAACTAGATACGCAGTATTTT; CDR3aa: CASSQVAELDTQYF; abundance: .; j_gene: TRBJ2-3; v_gene: TRBV4-2; d_gene: .